The rows below give T cell receptor beta chains drawn from one sample of a study of shared clonotypes between healthy human individuals. Using immunoSEQ multiplex PCR, the repertoire was profiled, and TCRdb retains in-frame clones only, with some absent. The sample shows millions of clones, approximately 94% of them seen only once. Sequenced: naive CD8+ T cells from PBMCs. All receptors derive from a man between 18 and 29 years old in good health. Some clones in this sample may be carry-over from other donors' samples. The CDR3 runs from the conserved cysteine through the conserved F or W. The order of the fields is D gene, clone size, J gene, V gene, CDR3 protein, CDR3 DNA. A D gene is named only where the DNA matches it firmly. The size of a clone is reported for some rows only, either as once, few or many, or as a class for expanded clones.

D gene: TRBD1
clone size: .
J gene: TRBJ1-1
V gene: TRBV5-5
CDR3 protein: CASSPDRLNTEAFF
CDR3 DNA: TGTGCCAGCAGCCCGGACAGGCTGAACACTGAAGCTTTCTTT

D gene: .
clone size: .
J gene: TRBJ2-1
V gene: TRBV15
CDR3 protein: CATSPGSEGRDNEQFF
CDR3 DNA: TGTGCCACCAGCCCCGGTTCGGAGGGCCGGGACAATGAGCAGTTCTTC

D gene: TRBD1
clone size: .
J gene: TRBJ2-7
V gene: TRBV19
CDR3 protein: CASSNGRTGGDEQYF
CDR3 DNA: TGTGCCAGTAGTAACGGAAGGACAGGGGGCGACGAGCAGTACTTC

D gene: .
clone size: .
J gene: TRBJ1-2
V gene: TRBV5-6
CDR3 protein: CASSLQERVLGYTF
CDR3 DNA: TGTGCCAGCAGCTTACAGGAGCGGGTCCTTGGCTACACCTTC

D gene: TRBD2
clone size: .
J gene: TRBJ2-1
V gene: TRBV9
CDR3 protein: CASSVRYGAGVVDEQFF
CDR3 DNA: TGTGCCAGCAGCGTAAGGTATGGAGCGGGAGTTGTCGATGAGCAGTTCTTC

D gene: .
clone size: .
J gene: TRBJ1-2
V gene: TRBV11-1
CDR3 protein: CASSPRGGPIQGGYTF
CDR3 DNA: TGTGCCAGCAGCCCCCGCGGTGGGCCTATCCAGGGGGGCTACACCTTC

D gene: .
clone size: .
J gene: TRBJ2-1
V gene: TRBV11-2
CDR3 protein: CASKGGKGRNEQFF
CDR3 DNA: TGTGCCAGCAAGGGGGGCAAAGGAAGGAATGAGCAGTTCTTC

D gene: TRBD2
clone size: once
J gene: TRBJ2-1
V gene: TRBV2
CDR3 protein: CASSEASGGTSGRIWSDEQFF
CDR3 DNA: TGTGCCAGCAGTGAAGCTTCGGGGGGGACTAGCGGGAGGATTTGGTCGGACGAGCAGTTCTTC

D gene: .
clone size: .
J gene: TRBJ2-7
V gene: TRBV14
CDR3 protein: CASSQVADNIYEQYF
CDR3 DNA: TGTGCCAGCAGCCAAGTCGCGGACAACATCTACGAGCAGTACTTC

D gene: TRBD1
clone size: .
J gene: TRBJ1-2
V gene: TRBV19
CDR3 protein: CASTTGDYYGYTF
CDR3 DNA: TGTGCCAGTACGACAGGGGATTACTATGGCTACACCTTC

D gene: .
clone size: .
J gene: TRBJ1-5
V gene: TRBV6-6
CDR3 protein: CASSYSSGEDQPQHF
CDR3 DNA: TGTGCCAGCAGTTACTCATCGGGGGAGGATCAGCCCCAGCATTTT

D gene: TRBD1
clone size: .
J gene: TRBJ1-5
V gene: TRBV28
CDR3 protein: CASSLGQGNQPQHF
CDR3 DNA: TGTGCCAGCAGCCTTGGACAGGGCAATCAGCCCCAGCATTTT

D gene: .
clone size: .
J gene: TRBJ2-3
V gene: TRBV4-1
CDR3 protein: CASSQDRYTDTQYF
CDR3 DNA: TGCGCCAGCAGCCAAGACCGGTACACAGATACGCAGTATTTT

D gene: .
clone size: once
J gene: TRBJ2-2
V gene: TRBV18
CDR3 protein: CASSPPRWMANTGELFF
CDR3 DNA: TGTGCCAGCTCACCACCACGGTGGATGGCGAACACCGGGGAGCTGTTTTTT

D gene: TRBD1
clone size: .
J gene: TRBJ2-7
V gene: TRBV28
CDR3 protein: CASSLQGDVYEQYF
CDR3 DNA: TGTGCCAGCAGTTTACAGGGGGACGTGTACGAGCAGTACTTC

D gene: .
clone size: .
J gene: TRBJ1-2
V gene: TRBV19
CDR3 protein: CAGKGGSGYTF
CDR3 DNA: TGTGCCGGCAAGGGGGGGAGCGGCTACACCTTC

D gene: .
clone size: .
J gene: TRBJ1-5
V gene: TRBV19
CDR3 protein: CASSIYWDPSNQPQHF
CDR3 DNA: TGTGCCAGTAGTATATACTGGGACCCTTCCAATCAGCCCCAGCATTTT

D gene: .
clone size: .
J gene: TRBJ1-4
V gene: TRBV28
CDR3 protein: CASTLPRERSGNEKLFF
CDR3 DNA: TGTGCCAGCACTCTACCCCGGGAACGAAGTGGGAATGAAAAACTGTTTTTT

D gene: TRBD1
clone size: .
J gene: TRBJ2-7
V gene: TRBV25-1
CDR3 protein: CASSPGQGAYEQYF
CDR3 DNA: TGTGCCAGCAGTCCGGGACAGGGGGCTTACGAGCAGTACTTC

D gene: .
clone size: few
J gene: TRBJ1-1
V gene: TRBV7-9
CDR3 protein: CASTGTVNTEAFF
CDR3 DNA: TGTGCCAGCACCGGGACCGTGAACACTGAAGCTTTCTTT

D gene: .
clone size: .
J gene: TRBJ2-7
V gene: TRBV6-6
CDR3 protein: CASTDIAEASYEQYF
CDR3 DNA: TGTGCCAGCACCGACATAGCGGAAGCCTCCTACGAGCAGTACTTC

D gene: .
clone size: .
J gene: TRBJ2-5
V gene: TRBV28
CDR3 protein: CATRSPQRVRETQYF
CDR3 DNA: TGTGCCACCCGCTCGCCTCAAAGGGTGAGGGAGACCCAGTACTTC

D gene: .
clone size: .
J gene: TRBJ1-1
V gene: TRBV6-5
CDR3 protein: CASSYSVGGNTEAFF
CDR3 DNA: TGTGCCAGCAGTTACTCGGTCGGGGGGAACACTGAAGCTTTCTTT

D gene: .
clone size: .
J gene: TRBJ2-6
V gene: TRBV7-9
CDR3 protein: CASSLGERVPRF
CDR3 DNA: TGTGCCAGCAGCTTAGGTGAGCGCGTTCCGCGCTTC

D gene: .
clone size: .
J gene: TRBJ2-3
V gene: TRBV9
CDR3 protein: CASSVGGVVTDTQYF
CDR3 DNA: TGTGCCAGCAGCGTAGGGGGGGTGGTGACAGATACGCAGTATTTT

D gene: TRBD1
clone size: .
J gene: TRBJ2-1
V gene: TRBV7-8
CDR3 protein: CASSSAVDRATYNEQFF
CDR3 DNA: TGTGCCAGCAGCTCGGCCGTGGACAGGGCGACCTACAATGAGCAGTTCTTC

D gene: .
clone size: .
J gene: TRBJ2-2
V gene: TRBV15
CDR3 protein: CATSSPGVRTGELFF
CDR3 DNA: TGTGCCACCAGCAGCCCAGGGGTGAGGACCGGGGAGCTGTTTTTT

D gene: .
clone size: .
J gene: TRBJ2-2
V gene: TRBV5-6
CDR3 protein: CASSLGRFTGELFF
CDR3 DNA: TGTGCCAGCAGCTTGGGACGGTTCACCGGGGAGCTGTTTTTT

D gene: .
clone size: .
J gene: TRBJ1-2
V gene: TRBV6-5
CDR3 protein: CASTDRQFYGYTF
CDR3 DNA: TGTGCCAGCACGGATAGGCAGTTCTATGGCTACACCTTC

D gene: .
clone size: .
J gene: TRBJ2-3
V gene: TRBV7-9
CDR3 protein: CASSLDRADTQYF
CDR3 DNA: TGTGCCAGCAGCTTAGACAGGGCAGATACGCAGTATTTT

D gene: .
clone size: .
J gene: TRBJ2-7
V gene: TRBV6-1
CDR3 protein: CASSEGGTNYEQYF
CDR3 DNA: TGTGCCAGCAGTGAAGGTGGGACAAACTACGAGCAGTACTTC